This T cell receptor beta chain was sequenced during a study of T cells in Graves' hyperthyroidism and ophthalmopathy. The CDR3 is 16 amino acids. The V gene's germline CDR1 is SGHRS and CDR2 YFSETQ. V trimming: 0 bases; J trimming: 5 bases; junction bases outside the gene matches: 10. This clonotype showed up just a few times. Regions amplified from RNA transcripts were the TCR beta CDR3 regions. The study used the HTBI primer set for a first-round RT-PCR of the TCR CDR3. MiXCR, applied by TCRdb to the multiplex PCR reads, yields one record per CDR3 protein. The top ten clones hold less than 20% of a sample with a few hundred thousand distinct CDR3 sequences, over 13% of them seen once.

The receptor was isolated from a woman aged 18-35 years with Graves' hyperthyroidism. This rearrangement joins TRBV5-1 to TRBJ2-5; 7 bases align to TRBD2. What was sequenced was blood. The CDR3 sequence: CASSLVLAEGGETQYF. In nucleotides, the CDR3 is TGCGCCAGCAGCTTGGTGCTAGCCGAGGGAGGGGAGACCCAGTACTTC.